The clone carrying this T cell receptor beta chain has just one count. Its antigen is currently unknown. The source of the sample is a study of T cell repertoires in cytomegalovirus infection. At the level of the study: Peptides in the study included HLA-C-restricted and HLA-B-restricted CMV epitopes. Public TCR beta signatures indicated both CMV infection and matching HLA type.

V lost 0 bases to trimming and J lost 0 bases; unmatched junction nucleotides: 4. Germline V gives CDR1 SGHNT, CDR2 YENEEA. The CDR3 covers 17 residues. A single record per CDR3 protein comes from TCRdb applying MiXCR to the reads. This table has under 300,000 distinct CDR3 sequences, 22% appearing once. General study points: What dominated the ex vivo response were HLA-C-restricted CMV-specific TCR beta clonotypes. Identification of carriers of CMV plus the relevant HLA was achieved through cumulative public TCR beta family frequency.

This clonotype originated in a human donor in good health (CMV status not recorded). Some clones in this sample may be carry-over from other donors' samples. Source: cultured PBMCs, taken from culture after CMV antigen stimulation. The chain uses TRBV11-3 and TRBJ2-1, with 8 bases fitting TRBD2. CDR3 protein: CASSLEPGGSSYNEQFF. The CDR3 coding sequence is TGTGCCAGCAGCTTAGAGCCGGGAGGGAGCTCCTACAATGAGCAGTTCTTC.